This TCR beta chain was recorded in a study of blood T cell repertoires in COVID-19. At the level of the study: COVID-19 samples from acute and convalescent phases originated in the United States, Italy and Spain. T cells, B-cell-depleted T cells, or PBMCs supplied cDNA or gDNA.

Authors' analysis steps: Quantification of nucleated cells was approximated via reference gene primer amplification. Generated by immunoSEQ multiplex PCR, the TCRdb table keeps only in-frame clones and is missing some. That table supplies the V and J calls and clone size; D and trimming were determined from the DNA. The sample contains under 40,000 clones, around 90% of which appear only once. The germline V gene has CDR1 MNHNY and CDR2 SVGAGI (reference sequence). The germline V and J ends were trimmed by 1 base and 3 bases, with 12 bases remaining between them. CDR3 length: 15 amino acids. The material sequenced was peripheral blood. The sequence was obtained from a man aged 55 to 70 with active COVID-19. The chain is built from TRBV6-6 and TRBJ2-5; possible D gene TRBD2, 5 bases. CDR3: CASSYYQLGEETQYF. The CDR3 region has the DNA TGTGCCAGCAGTTACTACCAGTTGGGAGAAGAGACCCAGTACTTC.